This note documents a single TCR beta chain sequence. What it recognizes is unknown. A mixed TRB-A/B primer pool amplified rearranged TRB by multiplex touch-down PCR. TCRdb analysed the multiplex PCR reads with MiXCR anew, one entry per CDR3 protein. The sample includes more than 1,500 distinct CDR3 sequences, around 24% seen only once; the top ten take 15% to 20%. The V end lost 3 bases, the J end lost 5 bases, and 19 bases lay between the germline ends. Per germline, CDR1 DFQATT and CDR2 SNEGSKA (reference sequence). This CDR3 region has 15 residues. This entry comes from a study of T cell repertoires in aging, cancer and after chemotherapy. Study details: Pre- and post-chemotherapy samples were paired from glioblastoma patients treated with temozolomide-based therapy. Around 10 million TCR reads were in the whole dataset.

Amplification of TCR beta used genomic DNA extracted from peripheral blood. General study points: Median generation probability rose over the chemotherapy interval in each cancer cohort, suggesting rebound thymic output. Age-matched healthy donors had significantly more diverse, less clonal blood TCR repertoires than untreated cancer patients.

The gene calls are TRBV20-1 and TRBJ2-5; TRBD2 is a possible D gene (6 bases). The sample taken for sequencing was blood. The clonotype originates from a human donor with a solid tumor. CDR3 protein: CSARDSGSEAETQYF. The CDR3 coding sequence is TGCAGTGCTAGGGATAGCGGCAGTGAGGCGGAGACCCAGTACTTC.